These 27 T cell receptor beta chains were all obtained from the same sample, sequenced in a study of T cells expressing NK-cell markers. TCRdb reprocessed the 5' RACE reads, with one entry per CDR3 protein and no DNA. In all, the sample yields around 260,000 distinct CDR3 sequences. Sample: blood T cells: a sorted CD56 or NKG2C T cell subset, CD4+ or CD8+ T cells, or bulk PBMC T cells (not recorded which). These receptors originate from a woman between 18 and 70 years old in good health.

The V and J genes are TRBV7-9 and TRBJ1-1; TCRdb's assignment of TRBD1 cannot be checked, as there is no DNA. The germline V gene encodes CDR1 SEHNR and CDR2 FQNEAQ (reference sequence). The CDR3 runs to 15 residues. The CDR3 here is CASSLALTGATEAFF.

The V gene is TRBV12-3 or TRBV12-4, the J gene TRBJ2-3; TCRdb's D call of TRBD1 is untestable without DNA. The CDR3 loop spans 17 amino acids. CDR3 residues: CASSHPPTRGPTDTQYF.

V usage is TRBV4-3 and J usage is TRBJ2-1; with no DNA, the TCRdb D assignment of TRBD2 cannot be verified. CDR1 LGHNA and CDR2 YSLEER come from the germline V gene. The CDR3 extends over 15 amino acids. The CDR3 sequence: CASSQGLAGEGEQFF.

The chain uses TRBV15 and TRBJ1-6; checking the TCRdb D call of TRBD1 is not possible without DNA. The germline CDR1 and CDR2 sequences are LNHNV and YYDKDF (reference sequence). This CDR3 region has 19 residues. The chain's CDR3 is CATSRPNQGGKGKKSPLHF.

The genes are TRBV7-2 and TRBJ1-4; the D gene TCRdb calls, TRBD1, cannot be checked with no DNA. The CDR3 is 14 amino acids. Germline CDR1 reads SGHTA; CDR2 reads FQGNSA. CDR3 sequence reads: CASSPDRGSEKLFF.

The V and J genes are TRBV20-1 and TRBJ2-5; TCRdb's D call of TRBD1 is untestable without DNA. The germline V gene encodes CDR1 DFQATT and CDR2 SNEGSKA (reference sequence). The CDR3 loop spans 15 amino acids. This CDR3 reads CSARDLRGGQETQYF.

The V gene is TRBV5-5, the J gene TRBJ2-4; TCRdb picks TRBD2, but there is no DNA to check that call. This CDR3 comprises 13 residues. CDR1 SGHKS and CDR2 YYEKEE come from the germline V gene (reference sequence). This CDR3 is CASIQSGKNIQYF.

J is TRBJ2-7 and V is TRBV5-1; there is no DNA to check the TCRdb D call of TRBD1. CDR3 length: 13 amino acids. Per the germline V gene, CDR1 is SGHRS and CDR2 is YFSETQ. The CDR3 protein is CASNLAGVDEQYF.

This chain joins TRBV20-1 and TRBJ2-1; as DNA is missing, the TRBD2 call by TCRdb cannot be tested. Per the germline V gene, CDR1 is DFQATT and CDR2 is SNEGSKA (reference sequence). The CDR3 totals 17 residues. The CDR3 protein is CSARDLRTSGTYNEQFF.

V usage is TRBV6-2 or TRBV6-3 and J usage is TRBJ1-2; as DNA is missing, the TRBD1 call by TCRdb cannot be tested. There are 14 residues in the CDR3. The germline V gene has CDR1 MNHEY and CDR2 SVGEGT. CDR3 in amino acids: CASSWSGMDYGYTF.

The chain joins TRBV12-3 or TRBV12-4 to TRBJ2-5; TCRdb's D call of TRBD2 is untestable without DNA. This CDR3 has 16 residues. This chain's CDR3 is CASSLALTSGSETQYF.

The CDR3 here is CASSPPQGATNEKLFF. The rearrangement uses TRBV18 and TRBJ1-4; with no DNA, the TCRdb D assignment of TRBD1 cannot be verified. Germline V lookup: CDR1 KGHSH, CDR2 LQKENI. This CDR3 is built from 16 residues.

The chain couples TRBV5-1 to TRBJ2-3; TCRdb's D call, TRBD1, is unchecked because there is no DNA. This CDR3 comprises 15 residues. Germline CDR1 is SGHRS and CDR2 is YFSETQ. The CDR3 loop reads CASSPGQGGPDTQYF.

The V call is TRBV14, the J call TRBJ1-1; TCRdb proposes TRBD1, but this gene call is untestable without DNA. There are 13 residues in the CDR3. The germline V gene encodes CDR1 SGHDN and CDR2 FVKESK. CDR3 loop: CASSRDRVAEAFF.

This chain links TRBV19 with TRBJ1-4. The CDR3 has 14 amino acids. The germline V gene encodes CDR1 LNHDA and CDR2 SQIVND (reference sequence). CDR3 region: CASSPRRPNEKLFF.

This chain connects TRBV20-1 to TRBJ2-5; TCRdb returns TRBD2, unconfirmable since there is no DNA. Looked up from germline, CDR1 is DFQATT and CDR2 is SNEGSKA (reference sequence). The CDR3 totals 14 residues. CDR3 sequence reads: CSARQSGTQETQYF.

The chain has TRBV7-2 and TRBJ2-5. The CDR3 totals 15 residues. The germline V gene encodes CDR1 SGHTA and CDR2 FQGNSA. CDR3 protein: CASSSQTGYQETQYF.

The V call is TRBV7-3, the J call TRBJ2-3. The length of the CDR3 is 15 residues. Germline CDR1 and CDR2: SGHTA and FQGTGA. CDR3 amino acids: CASSLRSRDTDTQYF.

The chain joins TRBV29-1 to TRBJ2-7; as DNA is missing, the TRBD2 call by TCRdb cannot be tested. There are 13 residues in the CDR3. The germline gives CDR1 SQVTM, CDR2 ANQGSEA. Here the CDR3 reads CSGREAGGYEQYF.

J is TRBJ2-4 and V is TRBV12-3 or TRBV12-4; TCRdb returns TRBD2, unconfirmable since there is no DNA. The CDR3 is 13 amino acids. This CDR3 is CASSPPSGIIQYF.

This chain links TRBV7-2 with TRBJ2-1; as DNA is missing, the TRBD1 call by TCRdb cannot be tested. This CDR3 contains 15 residues. Germline assignment: CDR1 SGHTA and CDR2 FQGNSA. The CDR3 loop reads CASSFSRGSYNEQFF.

The chain employs TRBV12-3 or TRBV12-4 and TRBJ1-6. The CDR3 covers 13 residues. CDR3 residues: CASRRNYNSPLHF.

The chain couples TRBV4-3 to TRBJ1-1. Germline loops: CDR1 LGHNA, CDR2 YSLEER. This CDR3 has 14 residues. CDR3 sequence: CASSRLGGDTEAFF.

The chain carries TRBV12-3 or TRBV12-4 and TRBJ2-3; the TCRdb call, TRBD1, lacks DNA for checking. CDR3 length: 13 residues. This chain's CDR3 is CASSPLYTDTQYF.

The chain uses TRBV12-3 or TRBV12-4 and TRBJ2-1; the TCRdb D gene call, TRBD1, has no DNA to confirm it. The CDR3 totals 16 residues. The CDR3 loop reads CASSLAPTGTYNEQFF.

This rearrangement joins TRBV14 to TRBJ1-5; TCRdb lists TRBD1, though no DNA is available to test this call. The CDR3 totals 17 residues. Germline values: CDR1 SGHDN, CDR2 FVKESK. The CDR3 region is CASSHTRNRGRNQPQHF.

The rearrangement links TRBV7-3 to TRBJ1-6. CDR1 SGHTA and CDR2 FQGTGA come from the germline V gene. The CDR3 has 14 residues. This CDR3 reads CASSPGRLPSPLHF.